This is a list of T cell receptor beta chains from one sample in a study of regulatory T cells in long-lasting Graves disease. TCRdb re-analysed the multiplex PCR reads in MiXCR, keeping a single row per CDR3 protein. The sample lists around 250,000 distinct CDR3 sequences; 18% were seen once. The sample also formed part of further work on T cells in Graves' hyperthyroidism and ophthalmopathy.

The specimen was peripheral blood mononuclear cells (PBMCs), collected at new diagnosis, from a patient treated with antithyroid drugs. These receptors were obtained from a woman between 25 and 40 years old with Graves disease. The CDR3 runs from the conserved cysteine through the conserved F or W.

V gene	J gene	CDR3 protein
TRBV7-9	TRBJ1-3	CASSFWGDASSGNTIYF
TRBV6-5	TRBJ1-4	CASSYSGTGDEKLFF
TRBV2	-	CASSVQASGRLETQYF
TRBV2	TRBJ2-3	CASSGTRRDTDTQYF
TRBV27	TRBJ1-6	CASSFGHSPLHF
TRBV7-2	TRBJ2-3	CASSPNGAGGTDTQYF
TRBV6-1	TRBJ2-2	CASSDFGELFF
TRBV2	TRBJ2-6	CASSVSGDYGANVLTF
TRBV20-1	TRBJ2-1	CSASTGMGHNSYNEQFF
TRBV6-1	TRBJ2-2	CASRAGTERPGELFF
TRBV7-9	TRBJ1-6	CASSSDSSSPLHF
TRBV19	TRBJ1-3	CASTPGQVRNTIYF
TRBV7-3	TRBJ1-5	CANKTGPYNSNQPQHF
TRBV12-3/TRBV12-4	TRBJ2-2	CASSLTGIITGELFF
TRBV24-1	TRBJ1-5	CATGQGDQPQHF
TRBV6-1	TRBJ1-3	CASRLDIGRNTIYF
TRBV27	TRBJ2-3	CASSKWTSGGTDTQCF
TRBV6-2/TRBV6-3	TRBJ1-2	CASSRRQGGKGYTF
TRBV6-5	TRBJ2-3	CASSYGTGVFTQYF
TRBV7-8	TRBJ1-1	CASSGPREAFF
TRBV2	TRBJ1-2	CASSDTQRADGYTF
TRBV20-1	TRBJ1-1	CSASGSGGNIVVQAFF
TRBV6-5	TRBJ1-1	CASSSRTGRNTEAFF
TRBV28	TRBJ2-7	CASSGGRLYEQYF
TRBV12-3/TRBV12-4	TRBJ1-1	CASSIPGLKGTEAFF
TRBV29-1	TRBJ1-1	CSVDGGAFF
TRBV18	TRBJ1-1	CASSSRDNPGYTEAFF
TRBV5-1	TRBJ2-1	CASSLDGTSGRVEQFF
TRBV9	TRBJ2-1	CASSVEAGASGYNEQFF
TRBV6-5	TRBJ1-6	CASSYQGKARSNSPLHF
TRBV6-1	TRBJ2-1	CASSGGRLAGGEQFF
TRBV2	TRBJ1-1	CASKNRGVHTEAFF
TRBV7-2	TRBJ2-5	CASSFNRGAETQYF
TRBV7-6	TRBJ1-1	CASSFTQNTEAFF
TRBV18	TRBJ1-1	CASSRTPNTEAFF
TRBV5-1	TRBJ1-1	CASKRDRAANTEAFF